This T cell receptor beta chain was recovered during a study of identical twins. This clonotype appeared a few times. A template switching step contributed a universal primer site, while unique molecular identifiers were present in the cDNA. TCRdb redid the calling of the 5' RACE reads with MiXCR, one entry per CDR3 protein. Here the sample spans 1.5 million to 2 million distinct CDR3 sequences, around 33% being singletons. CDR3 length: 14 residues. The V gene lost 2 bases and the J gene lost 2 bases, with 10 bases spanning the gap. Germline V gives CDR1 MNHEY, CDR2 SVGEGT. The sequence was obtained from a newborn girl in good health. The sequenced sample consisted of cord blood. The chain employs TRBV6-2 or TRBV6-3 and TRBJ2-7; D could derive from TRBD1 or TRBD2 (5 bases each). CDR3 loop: CASSYGTVAYEQYF. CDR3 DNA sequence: TGTGCCAGCAGTTACGGGACGGTAGCCTACGAGCAGTACTTC.